The 19 T cell receptor beta chains reported below all come from one sample, sequenced in a study of blood T cell repertoires in COVID-19. Method: immunoSEQ multiplex PCR; TCRdb's copy keeps in-frame clones and lacks some. The data contain 250,000 to 350,000 clones, around 90% of them seen just once; the ten biggest clones take up less than 0.95%. The specimen was peripheral blood. Receptor source: a woman aged 40 to 50 who had recovered from COVID-19.

This chain links TRBV7-9 with TRBJ2-7, with TRBD2 identical over 8 bases. This CDR3 has 15 residues. Germline-derived CDR1 and CDR2 are SEHNR and FQNEAQ (reference sequence). V dropped 5 bases and J dropped 0; count of bases not matched to a gene: 6. The CDR3 coding sequence is TGTGCCAGCAGCCCAAGCGGGAGATCCTCCTACGAGCAGTACTTC. Residues: CASSPSGRSSYEQYF.

As DNA, the CDR3 is TGTGCCAGCAGCCTCGGGAGGATGAATGAGCAGTTCTTC. Translating it yields CASSLGRMNEQFF. The chain recombines TRBV6-5 with TRBJ2-1; 7 nucleotides match TRBD2. Losses at the gene ends were 6 bases for V and 7 bases for J; bases not matched to a gene: 6. CDR1 and CDR2 from the germline V gene are MNHEY and SVGAGI. CDR3 length: 13 amino acids.

The genes are TRBV2 and TRBJ2-1; 9 bases line up with TRBD2. This CDR3 region has 14 residues. V lost 6 bases to trimming and J lost 5 bases; unmatched junction nucleotides: 5. CDR1 SNHLY and CDR2 FYNNEI come from the germline V gene. For the CDR3, the DNA is TGTGCCAGCAGGGCGGGAGGGGGCCACAATGAGCAGTTCTTC. This translates into CASRAGGGHNEQFF.

J is TRBJ2-1 and V is TRBV19, with D unclear. Germline V gene sequence: CDR1 LNHDA, CDR2 SQIVND (reference sequence). The germline V and J ends were trimmed by 4 bases and 6 bases, with 16 bases remaining between them. This CDR3 region has 15 residues. In DNA, the CDR3 is TGTGCCAGTAGTAAGGCTAGGATAGATTCCAATGAGCAGTTCTTC. This codes for CASSKARIDSNEQFF.

The gene calls are TRBV6-5 and TRBJ2-5; TRBD1 aligns across 7 bases. The CDR3 has 14 residues. Germline V gene data show CDR1 as MNHEY and CDR2 as SVGAGI. The J segment lost 2 bases and the V segment lost 2 bases, leaving 2 bases of the junction unmatched. Here the CDR3 DNA reads TGTGCCAGCAGTTACAGGGGGCGGCAAGAGACCCAGTACTTC. Translating gives CASSYRGRQETQYF.

The chain couples TRBV27 to TRBJ2-1; no firm D call. V lost 5 bases, J lost 5 bases, and 16 bases lay in between. Germline V CDR1 and CDR2: MNHEY, SMNVEV (reference sequence). The CDR3 has 15 amino acids. For the CDR3, the DNA is TGTGCCAGCAGTACACCGGGTCTATTGGACAATGAGCAGTTCTTC. This encodes CASSTPGLLDNEQFF.

As concerns this clone: One end of the junction is discordant with germline, which a read error may explain. V usage is TRBV3-1 (or the pseudogene TRBV3-2) and J usage is TRBJ2-3; possible D gene TRBD2, 6 bases. CDR3 length: 15 amino acids. CDR1 is LGHDT and CDR2 is YNNKEL in the germline V gene (reference sequence). CDR3 DNA: TGTGCCAGCAGCCCACCGGGACTCACCACATATACGCAGTATTTT. Encoded protein: CASSPPGLTTYTQYF.

The CDR3 is CASSASDTQYF. The CDR3 DNA is TGTGCCAGCAGCGCCAGTGATACGCAGTATTTT. The chain employs TRBV7-9 and TRBJ2-3; no firm D call. Between the trimmed V and J ends, which lost 5 bases and 6 bases, there was a span of 6 bases. Germline V CDR1 and CDR2: SEHNR, FQNEAQ (reference sequence). This CDR3 contains 11 residues.

The gene calls are TRBV24-1 and TRBJ2-1; the D is unclear. Germline V gives CDR1 KGHDR, CDR2 SFDVKD. This CDR3 is 12 amino acids long. Trimming left V 4 bases short and J 10 bases short, with 10 bases between. DNA of the CDR3: TGTGCCACCAGTGACCCCCCAGGCGAGCAGTTCTTC. As protein: CATSDPPGEQFF.

CDR3 region: CASSRTSGPYEQYF. The CDR3, as DNA: TGTGCCAGCAGCCGGACTAGCGGGCCCTACGAGCAGTACTTC. V and J are TRBV6-6 and TRBJ2-7; 11 bases are shared with TRBD2. The V gene's germline CDR1 is MNHNY and CDR2 SVGAGI (reference sequence). The CDR3 is made up of 14 amino acids. J lost 2 bases, V lost 6 bases, and 3 bases had no gene match.

This clone was seen once. The rearrangement uses TRBV11-3 and TRBJ2-3, with a possible D match to TRBD2 (6 bases). The V end was cut by 2 bases, the J end by 3 bases, with 15 bases between. The germline CDR1 and CDR2 sequences are SGHNT and YENEEA. CDR3 length: 16 amino acids. CDR3 sequence reads: CASSLYPDAGTDTQYF. CDR3 bases: TGTGCCAGCAGCTTATACCCCGACGCGGGAACAGATACGCAGTATTTT.

V usage is TRBV10-1 and J usage is TRBJ2-4, with a tentative D call TRBD2 (6 bases). The CDR3 is 16 residues long. Trimming shortened V by 8 bases and J by 0 bases, and 17 bases separated the two germline ends. Germline loops: CDR1 WNHNN, CDR2 SYGVQD (reference sequence). The CDR3 spells CASLPPSVLAKNIQYF. The CDR3 DNA follows: TGCGCCAGCCTACCCCCTAGCGTCCTAGCCAAAAACATTCAGTACTTC.

This chain links TRBV9 with TRBJ2-7; 9 bases align to TRBD1. The CDR3 is made up of 15 amino acids. V lost 4 bases and J lost 2; bases outside the gene matches: 7. Germline-derived CDR1 and CDR2 are SGDLS and YYNGEE. Here the CDR3 DNA reads TGTGCCAGCAGCACAGGGGGCGAGATCCCCTACGAGCAGTACTTC. This sequence encodes CASSTGGEIPYEQYF.

The rearrangement uses TRBV9 and TRBJ2-3; D is unresolved. V was clipped by 0 bases and J by 4 bases, with 6 bases between them. This CDR3 comprises 13 residues. The germline CDR1 and CDR2 sequences are SGDLS and YYNGEE. In DNA, the CDR3 is TGTGCCAGCAGCGTAGATTCTGCAGATACGCAGTATTTT. Protein: CASSVDSADTQYF. Based on the CDR3 plus reference TRBV9 and TRBJ2-3, the full variable domain is DSGVTQTPKHLITATGQRVTLRCSPRSGDLSVYWYQQSLDQGLQFLIQYYNGEERAKGNILERFSAQQFPDLHSELNLSSLELGDSALYFCASSVDSADTQYFGPGTRLTVL.

This chain uses TRBV11-2 with TRBJ2-7; D is undetermined. Germline V CDR1 and CDR2: SGHAT, FQNNGV. Between the trimmed V and J ends, which lost 1 base and 7 bases, there was a span of 11 bases. This CDR3 comprises 13 residues. CDR3 bases: TGTGCCAGCAGCTTAGTCTCCCTAGTGGAGCAGTACTTC. This encodes CASSLVSLVEQYF.

The genes are TRBV9 and TRBJ1-2; 7 bases agree with TRBD1. The J segment lost 4 bases and the V segment lost 3 bases, leaving 12 bases of the junction unmatched. This CDR3 contains 16 residues. CDR1 and CDR2 (germline): SGDLS, YYNGEE. CDR3 sequence: CASSAYRDRTPYGYTF. Here the CDR3 DNA reads TGTGCCAGCAGCGCGTACCGGGACAGAACACCCTATGGCTACACCTTC.

This chain links TRBV7-9 with TRBJ2-7; TRBD2 is a possible D gene (5 bases). This CDR3 is built from 17 residues. Germline V lookup: CDR1 SEHNR, CDR2 FQNEAQ (reference sequence). V lost 5 bases to trimming and J lost 0 bases, with 20 bases between them. The CDR3 nucleotides read TGTGCCAGCAGCCCTAGCATAGTGGGATCCGGCTCCTACGAGCAGTACTTC. It specifies CASSPSIVGSGSYEQYF. Filled out from reference TRBV7-9 and TRBJ2-7, the complete variable domain reads DTGVSQNPRHKITKRGQNVTFRCDPISEHNRLYWYRQTLGQGPEFLTYFQNEAQLEKSRLLSDRFSAERPKGSFSTLEIQRTEQGDSAMYLCASSPSIVGSGSYEQYFGPGTRLTVT.

The genes are TRBV27 and TRBJ2-3, with 7 bases aligning to TRBD1. CDR3 length: 15 residues. The germline V gene has CDR1 MNHEY and CDR2 SMNVEV (reference sequence). V gave up 5 bases and J gave up 4 bases; unmatched junction bases: 9. The CDR3 DNA sequence: TGTGCCAGCAGTATCCGACAGGGTGTCCCAGATACGCAGTATTTT. The encoded protein is CASSIRQGVPDTQYF.

This chain uses TRBV18 with TRBJ2-7; 7 bases are a match to TRBD1. CDR1 and CDR2 (germline): KGHSH, LQKENI. Trimming at V came to 5 bases and at J to 2 bases, leaving 6 bases not matched to a gene. The CDR3 spans 14 residues. The CDR3 DNA is TGTGCCAGCTCATCCAGACAGGGCCCCTACGAGCAGTACTTC. Translation gives CASSSRQGPYEQYF.